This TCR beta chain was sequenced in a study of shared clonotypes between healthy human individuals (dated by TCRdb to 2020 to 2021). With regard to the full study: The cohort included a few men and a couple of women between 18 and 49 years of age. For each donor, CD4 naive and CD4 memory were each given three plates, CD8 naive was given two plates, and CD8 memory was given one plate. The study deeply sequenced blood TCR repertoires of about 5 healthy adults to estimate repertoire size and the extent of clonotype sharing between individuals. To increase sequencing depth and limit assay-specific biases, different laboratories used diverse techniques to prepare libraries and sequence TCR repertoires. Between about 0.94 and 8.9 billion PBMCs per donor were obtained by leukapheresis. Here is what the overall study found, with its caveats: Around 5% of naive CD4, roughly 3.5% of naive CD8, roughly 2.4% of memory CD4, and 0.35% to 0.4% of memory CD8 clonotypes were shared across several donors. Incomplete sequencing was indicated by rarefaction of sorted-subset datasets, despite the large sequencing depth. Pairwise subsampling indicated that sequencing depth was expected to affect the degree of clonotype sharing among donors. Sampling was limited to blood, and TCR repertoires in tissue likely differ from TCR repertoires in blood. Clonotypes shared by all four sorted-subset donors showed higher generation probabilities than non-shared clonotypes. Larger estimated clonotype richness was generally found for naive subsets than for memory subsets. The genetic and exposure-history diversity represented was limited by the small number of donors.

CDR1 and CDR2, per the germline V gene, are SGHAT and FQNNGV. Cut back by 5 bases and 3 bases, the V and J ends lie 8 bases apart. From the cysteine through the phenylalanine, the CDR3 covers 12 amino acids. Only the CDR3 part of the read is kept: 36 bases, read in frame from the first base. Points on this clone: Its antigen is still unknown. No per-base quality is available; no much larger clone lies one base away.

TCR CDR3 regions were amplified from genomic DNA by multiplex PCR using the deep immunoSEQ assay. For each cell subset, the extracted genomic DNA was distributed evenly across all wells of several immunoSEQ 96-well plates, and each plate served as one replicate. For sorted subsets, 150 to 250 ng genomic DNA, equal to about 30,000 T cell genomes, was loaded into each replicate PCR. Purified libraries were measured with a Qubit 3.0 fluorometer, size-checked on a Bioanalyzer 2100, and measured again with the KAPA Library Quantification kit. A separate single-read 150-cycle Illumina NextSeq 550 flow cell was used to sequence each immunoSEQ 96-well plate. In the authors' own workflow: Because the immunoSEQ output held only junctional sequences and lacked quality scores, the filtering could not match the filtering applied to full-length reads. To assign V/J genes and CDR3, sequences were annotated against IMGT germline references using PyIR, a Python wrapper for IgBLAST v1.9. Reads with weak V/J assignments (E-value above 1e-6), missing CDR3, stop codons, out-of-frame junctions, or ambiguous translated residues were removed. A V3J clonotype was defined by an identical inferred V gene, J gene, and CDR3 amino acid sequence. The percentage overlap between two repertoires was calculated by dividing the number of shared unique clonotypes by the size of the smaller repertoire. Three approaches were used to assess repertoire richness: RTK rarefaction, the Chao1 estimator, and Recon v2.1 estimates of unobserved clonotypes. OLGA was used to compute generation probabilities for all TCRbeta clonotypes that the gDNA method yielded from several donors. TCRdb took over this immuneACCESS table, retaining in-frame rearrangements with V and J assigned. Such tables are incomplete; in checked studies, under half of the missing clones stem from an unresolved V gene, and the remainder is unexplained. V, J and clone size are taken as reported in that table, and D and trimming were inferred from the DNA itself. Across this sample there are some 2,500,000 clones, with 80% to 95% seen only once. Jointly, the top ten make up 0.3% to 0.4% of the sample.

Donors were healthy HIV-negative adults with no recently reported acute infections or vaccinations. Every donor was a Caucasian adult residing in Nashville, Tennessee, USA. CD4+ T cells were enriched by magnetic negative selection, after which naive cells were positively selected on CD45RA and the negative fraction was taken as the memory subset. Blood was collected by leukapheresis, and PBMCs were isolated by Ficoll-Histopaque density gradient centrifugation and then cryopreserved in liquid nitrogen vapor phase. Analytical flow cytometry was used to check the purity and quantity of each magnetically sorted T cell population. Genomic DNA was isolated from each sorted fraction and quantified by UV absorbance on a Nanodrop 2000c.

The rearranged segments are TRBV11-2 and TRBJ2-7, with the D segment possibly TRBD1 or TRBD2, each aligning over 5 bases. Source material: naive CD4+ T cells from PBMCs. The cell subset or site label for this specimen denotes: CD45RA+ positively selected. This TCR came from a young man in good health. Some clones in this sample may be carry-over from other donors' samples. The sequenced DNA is TGTGCCAGCAGCCGGGACCACTACGAGCAGTACTTC. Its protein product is CASSRDHYEQYF.